What follows are 22 T cell receptor beta chains derived from one specimen sequenced in a study of chemoradiotherapy in HPV16-positive cancers. Sequenced by immunoSEQ multiplex PCR; TCRdb stores in-frame clones only, minus some. The sample holds tens of thousands of clones, about 80% seen once. The specimen comprised blood, sampled from a patient who underwent chemoradiotherapy. These TCRs come from a human donor with HPV-associated anogenital cancer.

This clone was seen a single time. V and J are TRBV5-1 and TRBJ2-7, with D perhaps matching TRBD1 (6 bases). This CDR3 comprises 17 residues. V was clipped by 0 bases and J by 2 bases, with 18 bases between them. Germline V gene sequence: CDR1 SGHRS, CDR2 YFSETQ. The CDR3 loop is CASSLALGASIPYEQYF. The CDR3 DNA sequence: TGCGCCAGCAGCTTGGCCTTGGGGGCGAGTATCCCCTACGAGCAGTACTTC. The entire variable domain, with the rest obtained from reference TRBV5-1 and TRBJ2-7, is as follows: KAGVTQTPRYLIKTRGQQVTLSCSPISGHRSVSWYQQTPGQGLQFLFEYFSETQRNKGNFPGRFSGRQFSNSRSEMNVSTLELGDSALYLCASSLALGASIPYEQYFGPGTRLTVT.

The chain has TRBV30 and TRBJ1-1; D is unresolved. Germline V gene data show CDR1 as GTSNPN and CDR2 as SVGIG (reference sequence). Trimming removed 1 base at V and 2 bases at J, with 5 bases between. The CDR3 loop spans 12 amino acids. CDR3 sequence: CAWSAPNTEAFF. The CDR3 DNA is TGTGCCTGGAGTGCACCAAACACTGAAGCTTTCTTT.

This sequence joins TRBV5-1 and TRBJ2-3; no clear D. CDR3 length equals 14 residues. V lost 0 bases, J lost 5 bases, and 10 bases lay in between. Germline V gives CDR1 SGHRS, CDR2 YFSETQ. The CDR3 DNA is TGCGCCAGCAGCTTGGCCCAGGAGCGAGATACGCAGTATTTT. Translated, it gives CASSLAQERDTQYF.

This clone was recorded a few times. The genes are TRBV5-6 and TRBJ2-6; tentatively, D is TRBD1 or TRBD2 (6 bases each). The CDR3 is 14 residues long. Germline V gene data show CDR1 as SGHDT and CDR2 as YYEEEE. V was shortened by 2 bases and J by 6 bases, with 9 bases between the two germline ends. The CDR3 region is CASSLGGQANVLTF. The CDR3 nucleotides read TGTGCCAGCAGCTTAGGGGGGCAGGCCAACGTCCTGACTTTC.

The chain joins TRBV29-1 to TRBJ2-2, with D maybe TRBD2 (6 bases). Germline-derived CDR1 and CDR2 are SQVTM and ANQGSEA. The CDR3 totals 13 residues. The ends were cut back, 4 bases at V and 5 bases at J, with 11 bases in the middle. This chain's CDR3 is CSVVGGATGELFF. In nucleotides, the CDR3 is TGCAGCGTTGTAGGCGGGGCGACCGGGGAGCTGTTTTTT.

CDR3: CASSQDAGTSGGVAKNIQYF. CDR3 nucleotide sequence: TGTGCCAGCAGCCAGGATGCCGGGACTAGCGGGGGGGTAGCCAAAAACATTCAGTACTTC. This rearrangement joins TRBV14 to TRBJ2-4, with TRBD2 matching 16 bases. The germline CDR1 and CDR2 sequences are SGHDN and FVKESK. The J segment lost 0 bases and the V segment lost 3 bases, leaving 8 bases of the junction unmatched. CDR3 size: 20 residues.

The genes are TRBV5-5 and TRBJ1-4; possible D gene TRBD1, 5 bases. V lost 5 bases to trimming and J lost 7 bases, with 18 bases between them. The CDR3 has 15 amino acids. In germline, CDR1 is SGHKS, CDR2 YYEKEE (reference sequence). Here the CDR3 reads CASSSFEGASEKLFF. The CDR3 DNA reads as TGTGCCAGCAGTTCGTTCGAAGGGGCAAGTGAAAAACTGTTTTTT. Based on the CDR3 plus reference TRBV5-5 and TRBJ1-4, the full variable domain is DAGVTQSPTHLIKTRGQQVTLRCSPISGHKSVSWYQQVLGQGPQFIFQYYEKEERGRGNFPDRFSARQFPNYSSELNVNALLLGDSALYLCASSSFEGASEKLFFGSGTQLSVL.

The rearrangement joins TRBV5-1 to TRBJ1-4; D is unclear. The CDR3 covers 14 residues. CDR1 SGHRS and CDR2 YFSETQ come from the germline V gene. With 5 bases removed from V and 0 bases from J, the gap between germline ends came to 8 bases. The CDR3 sequence: CASSPSSTNEKLFF. In DNA, the CDR3 is TGCGCCAGCAGTCCGAGTTCAACTAATGAAAAACTGTTTTTT. The entire variable domain, with the rest obtained from reference TRBV5-1 and TRBJ1-4, is as follows: KAGVTQTPRYLIKTRGQQVTLSCSPISGHRSVSWYQQTPGQGLQFLFEYFSETQRNKGNFPGRFSGRQFSNSRSEMNVSTLELGDSALYLCASSPSSTNEKLFFGSGTQLSVL.

The chain has TRBV5-1 and TRBJ2-5; tentatively, D is TRBD1 (5 bases). This CDR3 comprises 14 residues. Trimming shortened V by 5 bases and J by 3 bases, and 14 bases separated the two germline ends. Per the germline V gene, CDR1 is SGHRS and CDR2 is YFSETQ. The chain's CDR3 is CASSPGQTEETQYF. The CDR3 DNA is TGCGCCAGCAGTCCTGGACAAACTGAAGAGACCCAGTACTTC.

The V call is TRBV19, the J call TRBJ2-6, with TRBD1 as a possible D gene (6 bases). Germline V gene lookup returns CDR1 LNHDA and CDR2 SQIVND (reference sequence). This CDR3 region has 15 residues. V lost 6 bases to trimming and J lost 0 bases, with 9 bases between them. Written as DNA, the CDR3 is TGTGCCAGTAGAGAGACAGGCTCTGGGGCCAACGTCCTGACTTTC. Translated, it gives CASRETGSGANVLTF. Full variable domain (outside the CDR3, taken from reference TRBV19 and TRBJ2-6): DGGITQSPKYLFRKEGQNVTLSCEQNLNHDAMYWYRQDPGQGLRLIYYSQIVNDFQKGDIAEGYSVSREKKESFPLTVTSAQKNPTAFYLCASRETGSGANVLTFGAGSRLTVL.

The chain recombines TRBV6-6 with TRBJ1-2; D unresolved. V was cut by 9 bases and J by 8 bases, with 19 bases left in between. The CDR3 consists of 13 residues. In germline, CDR1 is MNHNY, CDR2 SVGAGI (reference sequence). The CDR3 protein is CASSTGREAGYTF. The DNA for the CDR3 is TGTGCCAGTTCTACGGGTCGGGAAGCAGGCTACACCTTC.

CDR3 DNA: TGTGCCAGCAGCTTAGGAGGGTGGGGTCAGCCCCAGCATTTT. It encodes CASSLGGWGQPQHF. The chain has TRBV13 and TRBJ1-5; no reliable D call. Germline V lookup: CDR1 PRHDT, CDR2 FYEKMQ (reference sequence). Trimming stripped 0 bases from V and 6 bases from J, with 9 bases between. CDR3 length: 14 amino acids.

The chain employs TRBV27 and TRBJ1-6, with 9 nucleotides matching TRBD1. Germline assignment: CDR1 MNHEY and CDR2 SMNVEV (reference sequence). Trimming took 5 bases from V and 9 from J; bases not matched to a gene: 5. CDR3 length equals 14 residues. CDR3 in amino acids: CASSLDRGGSPLHF. In nucleotides, the CDR3 is TGTGCCAGCAGTCTGGACAGGGGAGGTTCACCCCTCCACTTT.

The rearrangement links TRBV4-2 to TRBJ1-1; D not resolved. The V gene's germline CDR1 is LGHNA and CDR2 YNFKEQ. CDR3 length: 12 amino acids. Trimming took 1 base from V and 8 from J, leaving 8 bases between them. The CDR3 DNA sequence: TGTGCCAGCAGCCAAGTGAAAGGGGAAGCTTTCTTT. As protein: CASSQVKGEAFF.

The CDR3 sequence: CASSVGAGEGETQYF. The CDR3, as DNA: TGTGCCAGCAGCGTGGGCGCTGGGGAGGGAGAGACCCAGTACTTC. The rearrangement joins TRBV9 to TRBJ2-5, with TRBD2 identical over 7 bases. CDR1 and CDR2 (germline): SGDLS, YYNGEE. V shed 2 bases, J shed 4 bases, and the junction held 8 bases outside the gene matches. The CDR3 runs 15 residues.

This clone has a handful of counts. The CDR3 coding sequence is TGTGCCAGCAGCCAAGTCCCGGGTCCGGGACAGGGCGCGTACGAGCAGTACTTC. Translation: CASSQVPGPGQGAYEQYF. The gene calls are TRBV4-2 and TRBJ2-7; 9 nucleotides align to TRBD1. Germline V gene data show CDR1 as LGHNA and CDR2 as YNFKEQ. The CDR3 spans 18 residues. The V segment lost 1 base and the J segment 4 bases; nucleotides outside the gene matches: 14.

The table lists this clone with a few counts. V usage is TRBV14 and J usage is TRBJ2-2; D not resolved. Trimming stripped 5 bases from V and 4 bases from J, with 8 bases between. Germline CDR1 SGHDN, CDR2 FVKESK. This CDR3 comprises 13 residues. Here the CDR3 DNA reads TGTGCCAGCAGCGAGCTGCCCACCGGGGAGCTGTTTTTT. Its protein is CASSELPTGELFF. Using reference TRBV14 and TRBJ2-2 for the parts outside the CDR3, the full variable domain is EAGVTQFPSHSVIEKGQTVTLRCDPISGHDNLYWYRRVMGKEIKFLLHFVKESKQDESGMPNNRFLAERTGGTYSTLKVQPAELEDSGVYFCASSELPTGELFFGEGSRLTVL.

This clone was seen more than once but under ten times. The rearrangement joins TRBV6-6 to TRBJ1-4, with D hard to call. The ends were cut back, 2 bases at V and 6 bases at J, with 16 bases in the middle. The CDR3 length is 16 residues. Germline values: CDR1 MNHNY, CDR2 SVGAGI (reference sequence). The CDR3 bases are TGTGCCAGCAGTTACGCGGTTTCACGGGGAGATGAAAAACTGTTTTTT. Encoded protein: CASSYAVSRGDEKLFF.

CDR3 DNA: TGTGCCAGCAGTTACTCCTTCCGGGGGGGCCGGTACGAGCAGTACTTC. It is translated as CASSYSFRGGRYEQYF. This chain uses TRBV6-5 with TRBJ2-7; 8 bases line up with TRBD2. This CDR3 comprises 16 residues. The V gene's germline CDR1 is MNHEY and CDR2 SVGAGI. With 0 bases clipped from V and 4 bases from J, the junction kept 8 bases outside the gene matches.

This CDR3 is CASSSSGQGPDTQYF. DNA of the CDR3: TGTGCCAGCAGTTCCTCCGGCCAGGGCCCAGATACGCAGTATTTT. The J gene is TRBJ2-3, the V gene TRBV28; D is possibly TRBD1 (5 bases). Germline V gene sequence: CDR1 MDHEN, CDR2 SYDVKM. Trimming took 4 bases from V and 4 from J, leaving 15 bases between them. This CDR3 spans 15 amino acids. The entire variable domain, with the rest obtained from reference TRBV28 and TRBJ2-3, is as follows: DVKVTQSSRYLVKRTGEKVFLECVQDMDHENMFWYRQDPGLGLRLIYFSYDVKMKEKGDIPEGYSVSREKKERFSLILESASTNQTSMYLCASSSSGQGPDTQYFGPGTRLTVL.

V and J are TRBV9 and TRBJ2-1, with 11 bases that match TRBD1. CDR1 is SGDLS and CDR2 is YYNGEE in the germline V gene. Trimming took 4 bases from V and 6 from J; bases not matched to a gene: 9. This CDR3 region has 16 residues. The CDR3: CASSTRTGGVSNEQFF. In DNA, the CDR3 is TGTGCCAGCAGCACCCGGACAGGGGGCGTCTCCAATGAGCAGTTCTTC.

The rearrangement joins TRBV7-9 to TRBJ1-2, with 8 bases fitting TRBD1. The junction had 7 bases not matched to a gene; V was cut back by 2 bases and J by 2 bases. This CDR3 is 16 amino acids long. CDR1 SEHNR and CDR2 FQNEAQ come from the germline V gene (reference sequence). The CDR3 DNA is TGTGCCAGCAGCTTACCCAGACGACAGGGGAACTATGGCTACACCTTC. This translates into CASSLPRRQGNYGYTF.